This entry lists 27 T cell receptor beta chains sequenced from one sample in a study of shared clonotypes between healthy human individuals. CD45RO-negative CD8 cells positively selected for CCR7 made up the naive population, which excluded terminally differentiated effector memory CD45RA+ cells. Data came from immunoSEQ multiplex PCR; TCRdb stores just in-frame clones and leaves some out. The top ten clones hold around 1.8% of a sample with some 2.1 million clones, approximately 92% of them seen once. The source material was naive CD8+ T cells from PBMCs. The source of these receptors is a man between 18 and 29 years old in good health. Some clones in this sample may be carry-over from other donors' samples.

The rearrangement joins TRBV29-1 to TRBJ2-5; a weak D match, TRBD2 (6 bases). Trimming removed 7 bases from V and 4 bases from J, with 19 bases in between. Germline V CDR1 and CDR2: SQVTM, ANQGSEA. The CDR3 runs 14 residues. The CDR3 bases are TGCAGCGCCGTTGGGACTCAAATAGGAGAGACCCAGTACTTC. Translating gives CSAVGTQIGETQYF. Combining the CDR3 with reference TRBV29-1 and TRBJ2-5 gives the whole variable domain SAVISQKPSRDICQRGTSLTIQCQVDSQVTMMFWYRQQPGQSLTLIATANQGSEATYESGFVIDKFPISRPNLTFSTLTVSNMSPEDSSIYLCSAVGTQIGETQYFGPGTRLLVL.

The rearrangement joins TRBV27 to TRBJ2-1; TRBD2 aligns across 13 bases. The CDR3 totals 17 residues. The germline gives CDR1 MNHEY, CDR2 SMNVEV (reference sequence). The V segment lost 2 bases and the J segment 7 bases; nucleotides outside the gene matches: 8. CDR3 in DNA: TGTGCCAGCAGTTTACCGGGACTAGCGGGGTGGGTAAATGAGCAGTTCTTC. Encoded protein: CASSLPGLAGWVNEQFF.

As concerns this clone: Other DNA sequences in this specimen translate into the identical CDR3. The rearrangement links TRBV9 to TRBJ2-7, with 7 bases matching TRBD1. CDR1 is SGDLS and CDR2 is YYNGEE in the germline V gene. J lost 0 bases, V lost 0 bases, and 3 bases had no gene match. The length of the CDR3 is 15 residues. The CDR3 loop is CASSVGDSSSYEQYF. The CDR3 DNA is TGTGCCAGCAGCGTAGGGGACAGCTCCTCCTACGAGCAGTACTTC. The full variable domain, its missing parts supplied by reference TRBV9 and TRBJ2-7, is DSGVTQTPKHLITATGQRVTLRCSPRSGDLSVYWYQQSLDQGLQFLIQYYNGEERAKGNILERFSAQQFPDLHSELNLSSLELGDSALYFCASSVGDSSSYEQYFGPGTRLTVT.

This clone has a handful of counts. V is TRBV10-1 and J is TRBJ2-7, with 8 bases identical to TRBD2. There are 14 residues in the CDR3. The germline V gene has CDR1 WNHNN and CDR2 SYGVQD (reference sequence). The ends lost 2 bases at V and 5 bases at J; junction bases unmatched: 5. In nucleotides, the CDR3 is TGCGCCAGCAGTGAGCCCGGGAGGGACAACGAGCAGTACTTC. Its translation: CASSEPGRDNEQYF.

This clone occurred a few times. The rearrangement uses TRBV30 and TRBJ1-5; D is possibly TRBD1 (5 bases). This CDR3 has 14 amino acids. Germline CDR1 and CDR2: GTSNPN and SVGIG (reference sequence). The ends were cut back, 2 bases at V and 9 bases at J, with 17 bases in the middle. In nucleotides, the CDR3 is TGTGCCTGGAGTATTTACAGCGGGGGGAGGCCCCAGCATTTT. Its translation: CAWSIYSGGRPQHF.

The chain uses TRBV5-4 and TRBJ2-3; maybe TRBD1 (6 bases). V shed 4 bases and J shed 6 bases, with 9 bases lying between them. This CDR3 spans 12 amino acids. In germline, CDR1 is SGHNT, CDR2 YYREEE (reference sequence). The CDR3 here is CASSPGADTQYF. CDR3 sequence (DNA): TGTGCCAGCAGCCCAGGGGCTGATACGCAGTATTTT.

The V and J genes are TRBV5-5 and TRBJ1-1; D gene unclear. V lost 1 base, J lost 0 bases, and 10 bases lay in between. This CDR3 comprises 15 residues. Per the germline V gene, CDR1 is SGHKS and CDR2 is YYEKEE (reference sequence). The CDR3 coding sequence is TGTGCCAGCAGCTTGCCCTGGGGTCTGAACACTGAAGCTTTCTTT. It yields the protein CASSLPWGLNTEAFF.

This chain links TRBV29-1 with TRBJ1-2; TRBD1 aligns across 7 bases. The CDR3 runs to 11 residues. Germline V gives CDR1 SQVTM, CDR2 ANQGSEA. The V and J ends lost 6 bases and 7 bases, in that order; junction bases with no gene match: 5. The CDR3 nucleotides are TGCAGCGTCGTAGCAGGGGGTGGCTACACCTTC. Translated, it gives CSVVAGGGYTF.

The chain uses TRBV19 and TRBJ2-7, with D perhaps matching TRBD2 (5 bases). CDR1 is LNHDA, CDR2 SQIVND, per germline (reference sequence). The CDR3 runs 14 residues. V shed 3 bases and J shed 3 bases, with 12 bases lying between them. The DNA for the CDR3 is TGTGCCAGTAGTATTCTCGCTGAGGGCTACGAGCAGTACTTC. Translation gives CASSILAEGYEQYF.

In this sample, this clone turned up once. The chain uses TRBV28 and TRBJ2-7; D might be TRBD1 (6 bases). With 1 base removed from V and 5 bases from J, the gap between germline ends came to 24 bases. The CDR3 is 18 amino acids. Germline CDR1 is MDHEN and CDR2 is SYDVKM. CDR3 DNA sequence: TGTGCCAGCAGTTTATTTGGACAGCCTAGTTTTTTGGGAGACGAGCAGTACTTC. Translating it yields CASSLFGQPSFLGDEQYF.

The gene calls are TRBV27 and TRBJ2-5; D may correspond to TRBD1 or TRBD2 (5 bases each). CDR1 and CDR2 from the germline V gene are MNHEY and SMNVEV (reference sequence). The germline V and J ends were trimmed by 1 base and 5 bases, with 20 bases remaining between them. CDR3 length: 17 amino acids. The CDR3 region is CASSLLRPRGVGETQYF. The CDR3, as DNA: TGTGCCAGCAGTTTATTACGCCCTCGAGGGGTCGGGGAGACCCAGTACTTC.

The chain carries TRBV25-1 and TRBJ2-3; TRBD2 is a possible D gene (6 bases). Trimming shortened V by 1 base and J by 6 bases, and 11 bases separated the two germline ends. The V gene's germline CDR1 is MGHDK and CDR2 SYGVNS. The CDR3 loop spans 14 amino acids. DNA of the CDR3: TGTGCCAGCAGTGAATGGGGGGTAACCGATACGCAGTATTTT. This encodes CASSEWGVTDTQYF.

The CDR3 DNA reads TGTGCCAGCAGCTTAGTTGCGGGGGGACGGAATGAGCAGTTCTTC. Translated, it gives CASSLVAGGRNEQFF. The chain carries TRBV7-9 and TRBJ2-1, with 8 bases identical to TRBD2. V lost 1 base, J lost 7 bases, and 6 bases stayed unmatched. Germline loops: CDR1 SEHNR, CDR2 FQNEAQ (reference sequence). The CDR3 totals 15 residues.

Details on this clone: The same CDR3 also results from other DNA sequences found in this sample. CDR3 nucleotides: TGTGCCAGCAGCTTGGCCCAAGAGACCCAGTACTTC. Its translation is CASSLAQETQYF. The chain has TRBV7-9 and TRBJ2-5; D remains unclear. The CDR3 sequence is 12 residues long. V was pared by 3 bases and J by 1 base, with 3 bases between. Per germline, CDR1 SEHNR and CDR2 FQNEAQ (reference sequence).

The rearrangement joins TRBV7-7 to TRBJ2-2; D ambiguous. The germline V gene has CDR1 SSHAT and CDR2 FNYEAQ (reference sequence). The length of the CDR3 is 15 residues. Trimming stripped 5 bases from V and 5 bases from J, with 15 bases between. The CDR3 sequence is CASSLTPLVTGELFF. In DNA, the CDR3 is TGTGCCAGCAGCCTTACTCCACTGGTGACCGGGGAGCTGTTTTTT.

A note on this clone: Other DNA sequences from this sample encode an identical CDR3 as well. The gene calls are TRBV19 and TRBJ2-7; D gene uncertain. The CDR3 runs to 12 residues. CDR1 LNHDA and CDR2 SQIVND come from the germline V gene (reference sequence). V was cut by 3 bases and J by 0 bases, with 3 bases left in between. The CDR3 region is CASSIGSYEQYF. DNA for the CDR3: TGTGCCAGTAGTATTGGCTCCTACGAGCAGTACTTC.

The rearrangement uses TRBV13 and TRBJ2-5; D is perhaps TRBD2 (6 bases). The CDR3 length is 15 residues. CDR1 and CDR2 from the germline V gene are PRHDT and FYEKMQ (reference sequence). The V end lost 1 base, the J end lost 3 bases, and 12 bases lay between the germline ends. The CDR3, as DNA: TGTGCCAGCAGCTTAGCTACTGGAGGGGAAGAGACCCAGTACTTC. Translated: CASSLATGGEETQYF.

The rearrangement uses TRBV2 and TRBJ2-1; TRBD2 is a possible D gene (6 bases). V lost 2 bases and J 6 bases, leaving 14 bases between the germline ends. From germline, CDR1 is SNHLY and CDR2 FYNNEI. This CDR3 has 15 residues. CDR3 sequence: CASSERAGPLNEQFF. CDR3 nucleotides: TGTGCCAGCAGTGAAAGGGCGGGACCGCTCAATGAGCAGTTCTTC.

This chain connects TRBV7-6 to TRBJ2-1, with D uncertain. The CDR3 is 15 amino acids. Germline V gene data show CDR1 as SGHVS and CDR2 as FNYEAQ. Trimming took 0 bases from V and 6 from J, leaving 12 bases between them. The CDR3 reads CASSLAGPPVNEQFF. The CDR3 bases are TGTGCCAGCAGCTTAGCTGGGCCCCCGGTCAATGAGCAGTTCTTC.

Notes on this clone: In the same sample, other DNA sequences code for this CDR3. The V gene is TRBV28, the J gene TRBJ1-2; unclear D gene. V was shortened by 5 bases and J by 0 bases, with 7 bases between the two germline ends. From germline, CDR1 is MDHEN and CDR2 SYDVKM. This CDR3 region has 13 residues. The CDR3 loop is CASSPTANYGYTF. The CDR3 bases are TGTGCCAGCAGTCCTACAGCTAACTATGGCTACACCTTC.

The CDR3 region has the DNA TGTGCCAGCTCACCCCGCGGGGGTGGGCATGAGCAGTTCTTC. It codes for CASSPRGGGHEQFF. The chain has TRBV18 and TRBJ2-1; TRBD2 agrees at 7 bases. With 3 bases clipped from V and 8 bases from J, the junction kept 7 bases outside the gene matches. The germline V gene encodes CDR1 KGHSH and CDR2 LQKENI. The CDR3 runs 14 residues. The complete variable domain, with remaining parts taken from reference TRBV18 and TRBJ2-1, reads NAGVMQNPRHLVRRRGQEARLRCSPMKGHSHVYWYRQLPEEGLKFMVYLQKENIIDESGMPKERFSAEFPKEGPSILRIQQVVRGDSAAYFCASSPRGGGHEQFFGPGTRLTVL.

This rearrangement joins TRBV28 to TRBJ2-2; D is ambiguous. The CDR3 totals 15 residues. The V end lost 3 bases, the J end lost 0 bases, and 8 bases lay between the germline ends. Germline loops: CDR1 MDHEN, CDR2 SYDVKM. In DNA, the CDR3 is TGTGCCAGCAGTTTTAACCGCGCGAACACCGGGGAGCTGTTTTTT. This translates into CASSFNRANTGELFF.

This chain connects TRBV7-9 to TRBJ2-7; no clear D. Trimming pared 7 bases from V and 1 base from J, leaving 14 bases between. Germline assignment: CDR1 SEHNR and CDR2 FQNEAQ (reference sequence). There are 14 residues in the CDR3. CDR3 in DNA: TGTGCCAGCACCCACTGGGCTAGTTCCTACGAGCAGTACTTC. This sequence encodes CASTHWASSYEQYF.

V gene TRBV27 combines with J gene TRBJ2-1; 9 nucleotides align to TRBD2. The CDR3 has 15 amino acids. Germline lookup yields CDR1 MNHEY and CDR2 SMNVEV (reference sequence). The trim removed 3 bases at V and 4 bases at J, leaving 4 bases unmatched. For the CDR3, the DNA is TGTGCCAGCAGTTTCGGACTAGCGCGATACAATGAGCAGTTCTTC. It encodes CASSFGLARYNEQFF.

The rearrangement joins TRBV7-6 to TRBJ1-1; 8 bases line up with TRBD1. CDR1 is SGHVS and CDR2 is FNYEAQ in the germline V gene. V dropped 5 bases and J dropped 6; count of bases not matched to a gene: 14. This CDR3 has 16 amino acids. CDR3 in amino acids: CASSPRQGTTGAEAFF. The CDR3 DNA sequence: TGTGCCAGCAGCCCCCGACAGGGGACGACGGGGGCTGAAGCTTTCTTT.

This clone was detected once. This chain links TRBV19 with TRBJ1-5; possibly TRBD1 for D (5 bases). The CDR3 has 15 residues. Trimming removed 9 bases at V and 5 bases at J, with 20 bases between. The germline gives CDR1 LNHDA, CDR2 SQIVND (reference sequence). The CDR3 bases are TGTGCCAGCCTAACGGGACCGGCGGGGGATCAGCCCCAGCATTTT. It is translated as CASLTGPAGDQPQHF.

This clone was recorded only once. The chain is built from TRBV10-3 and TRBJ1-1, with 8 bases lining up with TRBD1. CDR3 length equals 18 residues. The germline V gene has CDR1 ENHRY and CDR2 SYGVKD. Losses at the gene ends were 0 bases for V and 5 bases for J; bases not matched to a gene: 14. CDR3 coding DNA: TGTGCCATCAGTGAGTCGGCCAGGGGGCTACGCGCGTGGACTGAAGCTTTCTTT. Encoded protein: CAISESARGLRAWTEAFF.